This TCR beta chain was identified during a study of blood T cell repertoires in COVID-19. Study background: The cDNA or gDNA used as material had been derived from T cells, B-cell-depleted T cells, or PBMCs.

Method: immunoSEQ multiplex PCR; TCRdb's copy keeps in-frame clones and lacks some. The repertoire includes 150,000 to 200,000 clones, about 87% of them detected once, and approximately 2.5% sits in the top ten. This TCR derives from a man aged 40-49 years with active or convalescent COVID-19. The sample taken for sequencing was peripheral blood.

CDR3 sequence reads: CASSFRQGTDEQYF. DNA of the CDR3: TGTGCCAGCAGTTTCCGACAGGGGACCGACGAGCAGTACTTC. This chain uses TRBV28 with TRBJ2-7; 8 bases align to TRBD1. V lost 3 bases to trimming and J lost 5 bases; unmatched junction nucleotides: 6. The CDR3 is 14 residues long. Germline CDR1 reads MDHEN; CDR2 reads SYDVKM.